Listed here is a single T cell receptor beta chain. Its antigen is not identified. These data are taken from a study of shared clonotypes between healthy human individuals. The study, taken as a whole, reports: Researchers found naive subsets generally carried larger estimated richness than memory subsets. Sequencing depth was a factor that was expected to affect clonotype sharing among donors.

The assay was immunoSEQ multiplex PCR, and TCRdb's table has in-frame clones only and misses some. The sample carries 800,000 or so clones, 96% recorded once. Trimming stripped 0 bases from V and 0 bases from J, with 8 bases between. The germline CDR1 and CDR2 sequences are GTSNPN and SVGIG (reference sequence). The CDR3 is made up of 14 amino acids. Naive CD8 cells comprised CD45RO-negative, CCR7-positively selected cells, excluding terminally differentiated effector memory CD45RA+ cells. The clonotype comes from a man younger than 40 in good health. The gene calls are TRBV30 and TRBJ1-1; D unclear. The material sequenced was naive CD8+ T cells sorted from blood. The CDR3 DNA reads TGTGCCTGGAGTGTAGGAGAAATGAACACTGAAGCTTTCTTT. Encoded protein: CAWSVGEMNTEAFF.